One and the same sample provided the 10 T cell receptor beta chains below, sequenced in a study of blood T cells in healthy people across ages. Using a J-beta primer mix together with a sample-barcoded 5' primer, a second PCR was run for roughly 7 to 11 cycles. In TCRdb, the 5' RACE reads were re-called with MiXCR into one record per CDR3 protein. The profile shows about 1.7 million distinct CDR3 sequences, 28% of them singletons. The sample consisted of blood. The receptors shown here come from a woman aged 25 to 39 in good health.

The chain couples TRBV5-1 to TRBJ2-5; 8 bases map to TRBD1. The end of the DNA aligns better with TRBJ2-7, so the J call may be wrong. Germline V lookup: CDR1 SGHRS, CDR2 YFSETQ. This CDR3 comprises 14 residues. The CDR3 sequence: CASSWGQVSYEQYF. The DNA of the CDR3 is TGCGCCAGCAGCTGGGGACAGGTATCCTACGAGCAGTACTTC.

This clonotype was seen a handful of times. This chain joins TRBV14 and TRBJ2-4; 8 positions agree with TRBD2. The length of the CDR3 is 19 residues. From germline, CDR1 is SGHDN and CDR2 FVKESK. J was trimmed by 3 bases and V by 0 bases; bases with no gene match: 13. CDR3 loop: CASSQDRSGGSLGKNIQYF. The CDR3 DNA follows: TGTGCCAGCAGCCAAGACCGATCGGGAGGGAGTTTGGGCAAAAACATTCAGTACTTC.

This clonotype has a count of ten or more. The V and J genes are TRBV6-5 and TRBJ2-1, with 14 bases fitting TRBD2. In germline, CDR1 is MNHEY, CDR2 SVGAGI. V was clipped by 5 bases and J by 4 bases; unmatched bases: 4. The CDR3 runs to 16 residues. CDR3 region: CASSPGLAGAYNEQFF. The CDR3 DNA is TGTGCCAGCAGTCCGGGACTAGCGGGGGCATACAATGAGCAGTTCTTC.

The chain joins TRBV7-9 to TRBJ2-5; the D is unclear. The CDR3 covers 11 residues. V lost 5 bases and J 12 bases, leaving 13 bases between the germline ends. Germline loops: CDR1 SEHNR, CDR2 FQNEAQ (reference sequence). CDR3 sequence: CASSEGVGKYF. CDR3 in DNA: TGTGCCAGCAGCGAAGGTGTGGGCAAGTACTTC.

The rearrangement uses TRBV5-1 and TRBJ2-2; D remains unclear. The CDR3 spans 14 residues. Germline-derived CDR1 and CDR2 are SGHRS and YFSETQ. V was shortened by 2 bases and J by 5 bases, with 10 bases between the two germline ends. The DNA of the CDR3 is TGCGCCAGCAGCTTAAGTACAGCAACCGGGGAGCTGTTTTTT. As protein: CASSLSTATGELFF.

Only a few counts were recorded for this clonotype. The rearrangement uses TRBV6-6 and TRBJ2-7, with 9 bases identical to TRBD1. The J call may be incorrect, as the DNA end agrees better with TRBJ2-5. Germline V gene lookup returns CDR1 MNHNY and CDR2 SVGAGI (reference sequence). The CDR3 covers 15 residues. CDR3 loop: CASSYSTGGRETQYF. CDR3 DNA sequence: TGTGCCAGCAGTTACTCGACAGGGGGTCGCGAGACCCAGTACTTC.

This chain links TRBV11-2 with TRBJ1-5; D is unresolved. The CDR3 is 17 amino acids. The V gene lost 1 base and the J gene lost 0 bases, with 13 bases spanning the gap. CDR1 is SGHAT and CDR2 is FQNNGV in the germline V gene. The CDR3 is CASSLVEGSPSNQPQHF. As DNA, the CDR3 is TGTGCCAGCAGCTTAGTGGAAGGTAGTCCTAGCAATCAGCCCCAGCATTTT. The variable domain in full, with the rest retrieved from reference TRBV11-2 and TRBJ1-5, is EAGVAQSPRYKIIEKRQSVAFWCNPISGHATLYWYQQILGQGPKLLIQFQNNGVVDDSQLPKDRFSAERLKGVDSTLKIQPAKLEDSAVYLCASSLVEGSPSNQPQHFGDGTRLSIL.

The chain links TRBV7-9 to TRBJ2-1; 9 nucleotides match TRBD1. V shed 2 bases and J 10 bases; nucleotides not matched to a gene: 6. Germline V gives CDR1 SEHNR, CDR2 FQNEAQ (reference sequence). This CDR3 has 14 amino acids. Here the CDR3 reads CASSLRWDREEQFF. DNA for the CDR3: TGTGCCAGCAGCTTAAGATGGGACAGGGAGGAGCAGTTCTTC.

CDR3 nucleotides: TGCAGTGCTAGCGAATACAGGAACACTGAAGCTTTCTTT. Translated, it gives CSASEYRNTEAFF. This chain connects TRBV20-1 to TRBJ1-1, with D unclear. Trimming removed 3 bases at V and 1 base at J, with 9 bases between. The CDR3 spans 13 residues. The germline CDR1 and CDR2 sequences are DFQATT and SNEGSKA (reference sequence).

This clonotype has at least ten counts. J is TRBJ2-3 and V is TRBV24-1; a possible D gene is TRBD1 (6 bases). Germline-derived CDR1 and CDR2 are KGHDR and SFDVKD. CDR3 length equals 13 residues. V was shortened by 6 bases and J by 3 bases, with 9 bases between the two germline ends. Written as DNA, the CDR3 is TGTGCCACCAGTCACAGGGAGACAGATACGCAGTATTTT. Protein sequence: CATSHRETDTQYF.